This is a list of T cell receptor beta chains from one sample in a study of Ad26.COV2.S vaccination and SARS-CoV-2 variants. Produced via immunoSEQ multiplex PCR; TCRdb's table is partial and in-frame only. The table records roughly 320,000 clones, roughly 87% of them present only once. The sequenced sample was peripheral blood, obtained in a trial of Ad26.COV2.S vaccine versus placebo. The receptors were gathered from a person aged 18-60 years who received the Ad26.COV2.S COVID-19 vaccine or a placebo. The CDR3 runs from the conserved cysteine through the conserved F or W. Fields, in order: clone size, D gene, V gene, J gene, CDR3 DNA, CDR3 protein. D genes are given only for firm matches. Clone size is stated in some rows and not others, as once, few, many or a class when expanded.

clone_size: -; d_call: -; v_call: TRBV11-2; j_call: TRBJ2-3; cdr3_nt: TGTGCCAGCAGCTCCACAGGGCGGGGTACAGATACGCAGTATTTT; cdr3_aa: CASSSTGRGTDTQYF
clone_size: -; d_call: TRBD1; v_call: TRBV30; j_call: TRBJ1-1; cdr3_nt: TGTGCCTGGAGGGGACAGGGCGATCCTGAAGCTTTCTTT; cdr3_aa: CAWRGQGDPEAFF
clone_size: -; d_call: TRBD1; v_call: TRBV18; j_call: TRBJ2-1; cdr3_nt: TGTGCCAGCTCCGGGGGACAGGACAATGAGCAGTTCTTC; cdr3_aa: CASSGGQDNEQFF
clone_size: -; d_call: -; v_call: TRBV6-2/TRBV6-3; j_call: TRBJ2-7; cdr3_nt: TGTGCCAGCAGTTACAGGGACAACTCCTACGAGCAGTACTTC; cdr3_aa: CASSYRDNSYEQYF
clone_size: -; d_call: -; v_call: TRBV7-8; j_call: TRBJ1-5; cdr3_nt: TGTGCCAGCAGCTTAGATGAGGGATATAGCAATCAGCCCCAGCATTTT; cdr3_aa: CASSLDEGYSNQPQHF
clone_size: -; d_call: TRBD2; v_call: TRBV3-1/TRBV3-2; j_call: TRBJ2-1; cdr3_nt: TGTGCCAGCAGCCACCTGGCGGGGGGTGGGAATGAGCAGTTCTTC; cdr3_aa: CASSHLAGGGNEQFF
clone_size: once; d_call: TRBD1; v_call: TRBV19; j_call: TRBJ2-1; cdr3_nt: TGTGCCAGTAGTATGGGACAGGGCATGTATGAGCAGTTCTTC; cdr3_aa: CASSMGQGMYEQFF
clone_size: -; d_call: TRBD1; v_call: TRBV5-4; j_call: TRBJ1-5; cdr3_nt: TGTGCCAGCAGCCCCGACAGGGGTGAAGTCCCCCAGCATTTT; cdr3_aa: CASSPDRGEVPQHF
clone_size: -; d_call: TRBD2; v_call: TRBV3-1/TRBV3-2; j_call: TRBJ2-7; cdr3_nt: TGTGCCAGCAGCCAACCAACCCTAGCGGGGGCCTACGAGCAGTACTTC; cdr3_aa: CASSQPTLAGAYEQYF
clone_size: -; d_call: -; v_call: TRBV11-3; j_call: TRBJ2-1; cdr3_nt: TGTGCCAGCAGCTTAGTGTTCAGGGGCCCCTCCTACAATGAGCAGTTCTTC; cdr3_aa: CASSLVFRGPSYNEQFF
clone_size: -; d_call: -; v_call: TRBV4-3; j_call: TRBJ2-3; cdr3_nt: TGCGCCAGCAGCCAAGATCTTGGGTTCTTGGTAGACGGTCTGTATTTT; cdr3_aa: CASSQDLGFLVDGLYF
clone_size: -; d_call: -; v_call: TRBV19; j_call: TRBJ2-7; cdr3_nt: TGTGCCAGTAGTTCGGACAGTAACTCCTACGAGCAGTACTTC; cdr3_aa: CASSSDSNSYEQYF
clone_size: -; d_call: -; v_call: TRBV2; j_call: TRBJ2-7; cdr3_nt: TGTGCCAGCAGTGCGGGGGGACATCCTTCCTACGAGCAGTACTTC; cdr3_aa: CASSAGGHPSYEQYF
clone_size: -; d_call: TRBD1; v_call: TRBV18; j_call: TRBJ1-4; cdr3_nt: TGTGCCAGCTCACCCGGACAGGGGGCGTCGGAACTGTTTTTT; cdr3_aa: CASSPGQGASELFF
clone_size: -; d_call: TRBD1; v_call: TRBV11-3; j_call: TRBJ2-1; cdr3_nt: TGTGCCAGCAGCCTGGGACAGGAGGGGGTCAATGAGCAGTTCTTC; cdr3_aa: CASSLGQEGVNEQFF
clone_size: -; d_call: -; v_call: TRBV4-1; j_call: TRBJ1-2; cdr3_nt: TGCGCCAGCAGCCAAGATCTGGGCAGGGGATATGGCTACACCTTC; cdr3_aa: CASSQDLGRGYGYTF
clone_size: -; d_call: TRBD2; v_call: TRBV5-1; j_call: TRBJ2-1; cdr3_nt: TGCGCCAGCAGCGTACTAGAGCGGGGGGCCTATTACAATGAGCAGTTCTTC; cdr3_aa: CASSVLERGAYYNEQFF